These T cell receptor beta chains were read from a single sample in a study of cytomegalovirus exposure and HLA in healthy donors. The protocol was immunoSEQ multiplex PCR, while the TCRdb copy is restricted to in-frame clones and leaves out a portion. The repertoire consists of approximately 100,000 clones, with roughly 70% occurring once and the leading ten covering roughly 2.9%. The sample comprised PBMCs. The receptors were sampled from a male donor in good health and CMV-seropositive. Both conserved end residues are part of each CDR3. D genes are given only for firm matches. Size tells how often a clone was seen (once, few, many) or the class of an expanded clone, and some rows leave it out.

TRBV7-3	TRBJ2-1	TRBD2	NA	CASTVGTNNEQFF	TGTGCCAGCACAGTAGGGACTAACAATGAGCAGTTCTTC
TRBV27	TRBJ2-7	NA	NA	CASSQWGSAYEQYF	TGTGCCAGCAGTCAATGGGGTAGCGCCTACGAGCAGTACTTC
TRBV6-5	TRBJ2-1	NA	once	CASNRGTVGEQFF	TGTGCCAGCAACCGCGGGACTGTGGGTGAGCAGTTCTTC
TRBV19	TRBJ1-1	NA	NA	CASSIPGVNTEAFF	TGTGCCAGTAGTATCCCAGGCGTGAACACTGAAGCTTTCTTT
TRBV6-5	TRBJ1-4	TRBD1	NA	CASRLRTGGNEKLFF	TGTGCCAGCAGACTACGGACAGGGGGCAATGAAAAACTGTTTTTT
TRBV28	TRBJ2-7	TRBD2	NA	CASSPSAGASYEQYF	TGTGCCAGCAGTCCCTCAGCGGGGGCCTCCTACGAGCAGTACTTC
TRBV7-3	TRBJ2-1	TRBD1	NA	CASSLGPNRGPYNEQFF	TGTGCCAGCAGCTTAGGACCCAACAGGGGCCCCTACAATGAGCAGTTCTTC
TRBV6-6	TRBJ2-7	TRBD2	NA	CASRASGGYEQYF	TGTGCCAGCAGGGCTAGCGGGGGCTACGAGCAGTACTTC
TRBV9	TRBJ2-1	TRBD2	NA	CASSAAGGPWDEQFF	TGTGCCAGCAGCGCCGCGGGAGGGCCTTGGGATGAGCAGTTCTTC
TRBV7-9	TRBJ2-1	TRBD1	few	CASRARTGDGFNEQFF	TGTGCCAGCAGGGCACGCACAGGGGACGGTTTCAATGAGCAGTTCTTC
TRBV7-9	TRBJ2-7	TRBD2	NA	CASSTKTSGGAIYEQYF	TGTGCCAGCAGCACGAAGACTAGCGGGGGGGCTATCTACGAGCAGTACTTC
TRBV10-3	TRBJ2-3	NA	few	CAISEQGSTDTQYF	TGTGCCATCAGTGAGCAGGGTAGCACAGATACGCAGTATTTT
TRBV5-6	TRBJ2-1	NA	NA	CASSHSLNEQFF	TGTGCCAGCAGCCACAGTCTCAATGAGCAGTTCTTC
TRBV5-1	TRBJ2-5	TRBD1	few	CASSRGTGGTQETQYF	TGCGCCAGCAGCCGAGGGACAGGGGGGACTCAAGAGACCCAGTACTTC
TRBV6-5	TRBJ2-1	TRBD2	NA	CASGLAASSYNEQFF	TGTGCCAGCGGGCTAGCGGCAAGCTCCTACAATGAGCAGTTCTTC
TRBV13	TRBJ2-1	NA	NA	CAIGASYNEQFF	TGTGCCATTGGGGCCTCCTACAATGAGCAGTTCTTC
TRBV6-1	TRBJ2-2	TRBD1	NA	CASRLDRGRSGELFF	TGTGCCAGCAGGCTCGACAGGGGGCGGTCCGGGGAGCTGTTTTTT
TRBV2	TRBJ1-5	NA	NA	CASSGPGTSNQPQHF	TGTGCCAGCAGTGGCCCCGGGACAAGCAATCAGCCCCAGCATTTT
TRBV11-3	TRBJ2-2	TRBD2	NA	CASSKPAGDINTGELFF	TGTGCCAGCAGCAAACCAGCGGGGGATATTAACACCGGGGAGCTGTTTTTT
TRBV19	TRBJ1-5	NA	NA	CASSERHSNQPQHF	TGTGCCAGTAGCGAGAGGCATAGCAATCAGCCCCAGCATTTT
TRBV7-9	TRBJ1-1	NA	NA	CASSYPGEREAFF	TGTGCCAGCAGCTACCCCGGGGAGCGTGAAGCTTTCTTT
TRBV7-2	TRBJ2-7	NA	NA	CASSLRLASHEQYF	TGTGCCAGCAGCTTAAGGCTAGCTTCCCACGAGCAGTACTTC
TRBV15	TRBJ1-4	TRBD1	once	CATSSRGREKLFF	TGTGCCACCAGCAGCAGGGGGCGGGAAAAACTGTTTTTT
TRBV6-5	TRBJ1-2	NA	once	CASSYSGSFNYGYTF	TGTGCCAGCAGTTACTCGGGGAGCTTTAACTATGGCTACACCTTC
TRBV6-4	TRBJ1-5	NA	NA	CASRPDRNSNQPQHF	TGTGCCAGCAGACCCGACAGAAATAGCAATCAGCCCCAGCATTTT
TRBV7-9	TRBJ2-1	TRBD2	NA	CASTTGLAESSYNEQFF	TGTGCCAGCACCACAGGACTAGCGGAGAGCTCCTACAATGAGCAGTTCTTC
TRBV5-4	TRBJ1-1	NA	NA	CASNRGQRTEAFF	TGTGCCAGCAACCGTGGGCAGAGAACTGAAGCTTTCTTT
TRBV10-1	TRBJ2-3	TRBD2	once	CASNKGLRGRFTDTQYF	TGCGCCAGCAACAAAGGACTACGCGGGAGGTTCACAGATACGCAGTATTTT
TRBV28	TRBJ2-5	NA	few	CASSTQGETQYF	TGTGCAAGCTCCACCCAGGGGGAGACCCAGTACTTC
TRBV7-3	TRBJ2-1	TRBD2	NA	CASSPLAASYNEQFF	TGTGCCAGCAGCCCCCTAGCGGCCTCCTACAATGAGCAGTTCTTC
TRBV28	TRBJ1-4	TRBD1	NA	CASSRPGTVNEKLFF	TGTGCCAGCAGCCGACCCGGGACAGTGAATGAAAAACTGTTTTTT
TRBV7-9	TRBJ2-7	NA	NA	CASSLGDTSYEQYF	TGTGCCAGCAGCTTAGGGGACACCTCCTACGAGCAGTACTTC
TRBV27	TRBJ1-1	TRBD1	NA	CASSKGQVRAPEAFF	TGTGCCAGCAGTAAGGGACAGGTGCGGGCCCCTGAAGCTTTCTTT
TRBV6-1	TRBJ1-2	NA	NA	CASSDGGIHYGYTF	TGTGCCAGCAGTGATGGAGGAATCCACTATGGCTACACCTTC
TRBV4-3	TRBJ1-2	NA	NA	CASSQVAQDYGYTF	TGCGCCAGCAGCCAAGTCGCGCAGGACTATGGCTACACCTTC
TRBV4-2	TRBJ1-2	NA	few	CASSQGPGQGYTF	TGTGCCAGCAGCCAAGGCCCAGGGCAAGGCTACACCTTC